The subject of this entry is one T cell receptor (beta chain). TCRdb keeps only in-frame clones here, not all; method: immunoSEQ multiplex PCR. Of approximately 2.4 million clones listed, roughly 95% are singletons. This specimen comes from a study of shared clonotypes between healthy human individuals. The clonotype originates from a man aged 18 to 30 in good health. Sequencing was carried out using naive CD4+ T cells sorted from blood. As to subset: CD45RA+ positively selected.

CDR3 nucleotide sequence: TGTGCCTGGAGTGTACCCCAGGGTCTGGATCAGCCCCAGCATTTT. Its translation is CAWSVPQGLDQPQHF. V and J are TRBV30 and TRBJ1-5; D may be TRBD1 (5 bases). Trimming pared 0 bases from V and 5 bases from J, leaving 14 bases between. The CDR3 length is 15 residues. Per germline, CDR1 GTSNPN and CDR2 SVGIG (reference sequence).